Sequencing of this TCR beta chain was carried out in a study of blood T cell repertoires in COVID-19. Sequencing used immunoSEQ multiplex PCR; TCRdb keeps in-frame clones, though not all of them. Of about 190,000 clones in the sample, about 83% were seen once. The V end lost 3 bases, the J end lost 4 bases, and 16 bases lay between the germline ends. In germline, CDR1 is MDHEN, CDR2 SYDVKM. The CDR3 is made up of 15 amino acids. This clone was observed at least ten times. Sequenced: peripheral blood. The chain links TRBV28 to TRBJ2-7; D gene ambiguous. This TCR came from a woman in her 70s with active or convalescent COVID-19. This CDR3 reads CASSFRPGRQYEQYF. In DNA, the CDR3 is TGTGCCAGCAGTTTTCGACCGGGTCGCCAATACGAGCAGTACTTC.